These 15 T cell receptor beta chains originate from one sample sequenced in a study of blood T cells in healthy people across ages. The second PCR ran about 6 to 12 cycles with a sample-barcoded 5' primer and J-beta primers. TCRdb processed the 5' RACE reads anew with MiXCR; each CDR3 protein has one entry. Of 760,000 or so distinct CDR3 sequences listed, roughly 25% are singletons. The same data also went into a second study, on T cells of mothers and their children.

The sample was blood. These receptors were taken from a boy younger than 18 in good health.

As concerns this clonotype: A junction end diverges from the germline sequence, so it may reflect a read error. The chain combines TRBV6-1 with TRBJ2-1; 11 bases map to TRBD2. CDR3 length: 16 residues. Looked up from germline, CDR1 is MNHNS and CDR2 is SASEGT. CDR3 in DNA: TGTGTCAGCAGTGAACTAGCGGGAGCCCTCTACAATGAGCAGTTCTTC. It specifies CVSSELAGALYNEQFF.

In DNA form, the CDR3 reads TGTGCCAGCAGCGCGGGAGTTTACAATGAGCAGTTCTTC. This translates into CASSAGVYNEQFF. V is TRBV7-2 and J is TRBJ2-1, with 7 bases that match TRBD2. In germline, CDR1 is SGHTA, CDR2 FQGNSA. V shed 5 bases, J shed 4 bases, and the junction held 2 bases outside the gene matches. The CDR3 spans 13 residues.

This clonotype showed up many times. The CDR3 nucleotides are TGTGCCAGCAGTTTGAGAGGGAAGACAGATACGCAGTATTTT. Translating it yields CASSLRGKTDTQYF. V usage is TRBV28 and J usage is TRBJ2-3; maybe TRBD2 (5 bases). Germline V gives CDR1 MDHEN, CDR2 SYDVKM. V lost 3 bases and J lost 3, with 10 bases in between. This CDR3 is 14 amino acids long.

This clonotype has more than one count but fewer than ten. The chain couples TRBV6-5 to TRBJ2-4; D assignment may be TRBD1 or TRBD2 (5 bases each). CDR1 is MNHEY, CDR2 SVGAGI, per germline. V lost 4 bases to trimming and J lost 10 bases, with 17 bases between them. The CDR3 is 14 residues long. CDR3 region: CASSSVGTAKIQYF. CDR3 in DNA: TGTGCCAGCAGTTCCGTCGGGACGGCAAAGATTCAGTACTTC.

This clonotype was found a few times. The J gene is TRBJ2-1, the V gene TRBV5-1; the D gene could be TRBD1 or TRBD2 (6 bases each). The DNA end is a closer match to TRBJ2-7, so the J assignment may be wrong. CDR1 and CDR2 (germline): SGHRS, YFSETQ. This CDR3 is 14 amino acids long. CDR3 region: CASSVGGLGDEQYF. Here the CDR3 DNA reads TGCGCCAGCAGCGTCGGGGGCCTAGGGGACGAGCAGTACTTC.

A few counts support this clonotype. V usage is TRBV29-1 and J usage is TRBJ2-7; 8 positions agree with TRBD1. Near its end, the DNA agrees better with TRBJ2-1, so the J call may be wrong. The CDR3 contains 14 residues. The germline gives CDR1 SQVTM, CDR2 ANQGSEA. CDR3 coding DNA: TGCAGCGTCGACACGACAGGGGAATTTGGTGAGCAGTTCTTC. Amino acid sequence: CSVDTTGEFGEQFF.

The CDR3 here is CASSSLSGTGYEKLFF. For the CDR3, the DNA is TGTGCCAGCAGTTCGCTCTCCGGGACAGGTTACGAAAAACTGTTTTTT. The chain is built from TRBV28 and TRBJ1-4, with 8 bases matching TRBD1. The CDR3 is 16 residues long. Per the germline V gene, CDR1 is MDHEN and CDR2 is SYDVKM. V was clipped by 4 bases and J by 8 bases; unmatched bases: 12.

This chain uses TRBV29-1 with TRBJ1-1; 11 bases fit TRBD1. The CDR3 extends over 14 amino acids. Germline CDR1 is SQVTM and CDR2 is ANQGSEA. V lost 6 bases and J lost 2; bases outside the gene matches: 5. The CDR3 DNA sequence: TGCAGCGTGGAGGGACAGGGGGGTAACACTGAAGCTTTCTTT. Amino acid sequence: CSVEGQGGNTEAFF.

This chain links TRBV7-2 with TRBJ2-1; 9 positions agree with TRBD1. The J call may be in error: the DNA end matches TRBJ2-7 better. Germline V gene sequence: CDR1 SGHTA, CDR2 FQGNSA. The CDR3 consists of 16 residues. Written as DNA, the CDR3 is TGTGCCAGCAGCTGGCCCATGGGACAGGGCGGAGGCGAGCAGTACTTC. As protein: CASSWPMGQGGGEQYF.

V and J are TRBV7-2 and TRBJ2-1; maybe TRBD1 (6 bases). The CDR3 spans 13 residues. Germline assignment: CDR1 SGHTA and CDR2 FQGNSA. V lost 5 bases and J 8 bases, leaving 13 bases between the germline ends. As DNA, the CDR3 is TGTGCCAGCAGCCCTAGTGGGGGCGATGAGCAGTTCTTC. Protein product: CASSPSGGDEQFF. Full variable domain (outside the CDR3, taken from reference TRBV7-2 and TRBJ2-1): GAGVSQSPSNKVTEKGKDVELRCDPISGHTALYWYRQSLGQGLEFLIYFQGNSAPDKSGLPSDRFSAERTGGSVSTLTIQRTQQEDSAVYLCASSPSGGDEQFFGPGTRLTVL.

This chain connects TRBV7-9 to TRBJ1-5, with D unclear. The V gene lost 5 bases and the J gene lost 0 bases, with 5 bases spanning the gap. In germline, CDR1 is SEHNR, CDR2 FQNEAQ (reference sequence). This CDR3 is built from 13 residues. Here the CDR3 reads CASSHDSNQPQHF. CDR3 nucleotides: TGTGCCAGCAGCCATGATAGCAATCAGCCCCAGCATTTT.

This clonotype has only a few counts. The J gene is TRBJ2-3, the V gene TRBV29-1, with 9 bases identical to TRBD2. V gave up 2 bases and J gave up 4 bases; unmatched junction bases: 10. Germline CDR1 reads SQVTM; CDR2 reads ANQGSEA. CDR3 length: 16 residues. Here the CDR3 reads CSVEIAGASRADTQYF. The CDR3 coding sequence is TGCAGCGTTGAAATAGCGGGGGCCTCCCGGGCAGATACGCAGTATTTT.

This clonotype was counted only a few times. V is TRBV2 and J is TRBJ2-7; weak D call: TRBD1 (6 bases). CDR3 length: 14 amino acids. V was shortened by 9 bases and J by 7 bases, with 22 bases between the two germline ends. The germline gives CDR1 SNHLY, CDR2 FYNNEI. The CDR3: CASSQTQGNYEQYF. The DNA of the CDR3 is TGTGCCAGTTCTCAAACCCAGGGGAACTATGAGCAGTACTTC.

The chain combines TRBV19 with TRBJ2-2, with D perhaps assigned TRBD1 or TRBD2 (5 bases each). CDR1 and CDR2 from the germline V gene are LNHDA and SQIVND (reference sequence). The CDR3 spans 16 residues. The V and J ends lost 9 bases and 4 bases respectively, with 21 bases between them. The CDR3, as DNA: TGTGCCAGCACCGGGACCCCGACGATTTCCACCGGGGAGCTGTTTTTT. Translation gives CASTGTPTISTGELFF.

This clonotype showed up just a few times. The chain has TRBV12-3 or TRBV12-4 and TRBJ2-3, with TRBD1 identical over 9 bases. The CDR3 contains 15 residues. The V segment lost 6 bases and the J segment 2 bases; nucleotides outside the gene matches: 6. CDR3 protein: CASSPGQGNTDTQYF. The CDR3 DNA sequence: TGTGCCAGCAGCCCGGGACAGGGAAACACAGATACGCAGTATTTT.